This TCR beta chain was profiled in a study of blood T cell repertoires in COVID-19. At the level of the study: Researchers got acute and convalescent COVID-19 samples from the United States, Italy and Spain.

The CDR3 sequence is 14 residues long. Germline lookup yields CDR1 KGHSH and CDR2 LQKENI. Trimming removed 9 bases from V and 3 bases from J; junction bases left unmatched: 8. Participant age was roughly 18 to 100 years, and participants resided in about two dozen US areas. Per the study methods: It was from reference gene primer amplification that nucleated cell counts were estimated. Sequenced by immunoSEQ multiplex PCR; TCRdb stores in-frame clones only, minus some. V, J and clone size were drawn from that table, and D and trimming were deduced from the DNA. The sample yields some 200,000 clones, 65% to 90% seen once.

Sequenced material: PBMCs or T cells enriched from blood (not recorded which). The sequence derives from a man in his forties who had recovered from COVID-19. The rearrangement links TRBV18 to TRBJ2-7; 10 positions match TRBD1. CDR3 coding DNA: TGTGCCAGTTCTGCCGGGACAGGGGACTACGAGCAGTACTTC. Translated, it gives CASSAGTGDYEQYF.